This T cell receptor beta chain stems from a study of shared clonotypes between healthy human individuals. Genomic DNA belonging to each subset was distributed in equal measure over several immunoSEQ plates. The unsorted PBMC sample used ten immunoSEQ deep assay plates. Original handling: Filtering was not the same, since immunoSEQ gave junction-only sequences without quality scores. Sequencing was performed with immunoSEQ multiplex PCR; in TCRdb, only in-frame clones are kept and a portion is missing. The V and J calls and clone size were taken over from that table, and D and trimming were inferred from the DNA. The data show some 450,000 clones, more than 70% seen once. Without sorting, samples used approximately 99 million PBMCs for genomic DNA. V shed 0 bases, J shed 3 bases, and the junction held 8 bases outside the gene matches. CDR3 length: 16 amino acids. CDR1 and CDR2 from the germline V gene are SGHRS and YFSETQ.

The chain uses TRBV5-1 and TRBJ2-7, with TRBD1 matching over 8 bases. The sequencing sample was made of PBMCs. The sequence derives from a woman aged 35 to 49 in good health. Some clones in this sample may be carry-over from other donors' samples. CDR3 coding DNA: TGCGCCAGCAGCTTGGTGGGGACAGGCCAGTTCTACGAGCAGTACTTC. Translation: CASSLVGTGQFYEQYF.